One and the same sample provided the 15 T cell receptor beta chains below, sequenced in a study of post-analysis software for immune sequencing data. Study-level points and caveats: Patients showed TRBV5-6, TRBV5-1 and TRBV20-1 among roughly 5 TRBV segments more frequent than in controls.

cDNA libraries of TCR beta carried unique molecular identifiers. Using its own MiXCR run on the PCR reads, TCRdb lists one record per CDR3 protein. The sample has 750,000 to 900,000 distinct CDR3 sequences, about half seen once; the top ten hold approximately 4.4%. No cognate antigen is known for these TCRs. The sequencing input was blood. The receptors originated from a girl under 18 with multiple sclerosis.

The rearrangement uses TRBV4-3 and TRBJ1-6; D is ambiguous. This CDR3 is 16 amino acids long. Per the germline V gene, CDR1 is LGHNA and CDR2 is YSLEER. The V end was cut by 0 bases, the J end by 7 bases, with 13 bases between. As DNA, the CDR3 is TGCGCCAGCAGCCAAGAGTCTGGGAGCTTGAATTCACCCCTCCACTTT. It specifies CASSQESGSLNSPLHF.

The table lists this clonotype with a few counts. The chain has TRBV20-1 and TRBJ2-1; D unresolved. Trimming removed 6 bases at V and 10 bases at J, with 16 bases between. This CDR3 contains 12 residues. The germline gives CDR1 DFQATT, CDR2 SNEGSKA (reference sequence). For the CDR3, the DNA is TGCAGTGCACTCCTGGACCCCCGCGAGCAGTTCTTC. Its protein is CSALLDPREQFF.

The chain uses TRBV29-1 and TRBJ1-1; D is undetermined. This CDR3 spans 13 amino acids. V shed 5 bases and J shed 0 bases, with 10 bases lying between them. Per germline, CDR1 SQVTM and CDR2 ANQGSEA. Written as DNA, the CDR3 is TGCAGCGTTACACAGAGTATGAACACTGAAGCTTTCTTT. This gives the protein CSVTQSMNTEAFF.

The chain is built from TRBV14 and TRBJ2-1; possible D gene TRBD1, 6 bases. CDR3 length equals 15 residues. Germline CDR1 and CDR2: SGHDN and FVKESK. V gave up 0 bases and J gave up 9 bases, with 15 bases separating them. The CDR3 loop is CASSQDYQTGGEQFF. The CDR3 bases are TGTGCCAGCAGCCAAGACTACCAGACAGGAGGTGAGCAGTTCTTC.

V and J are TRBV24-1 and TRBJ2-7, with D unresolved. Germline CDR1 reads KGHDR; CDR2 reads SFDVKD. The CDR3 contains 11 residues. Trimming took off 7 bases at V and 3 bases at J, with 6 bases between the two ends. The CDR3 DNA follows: TGTGCCACCAGGGGATTCTACGAGCAGTACTTC. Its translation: CATRGFYEQYF.

The CDR3 nucleotides read TGTGCCAGCAGGGCCTCGACAGGAACGAACACTGAAGCTTTCTTT. Protein: CASRASTGTNTEAFF. The genes are TRBV28 and TRBJ1-1; tentative D call: TRBD1 (6 bases). V lost 6 bases and J 1 base, leaving 15 bases between the germline ends. The CDR3 is made up of 15 amino acids. The germline CDR1 and CDR2 sequences are MDHEN and SYDVKM.

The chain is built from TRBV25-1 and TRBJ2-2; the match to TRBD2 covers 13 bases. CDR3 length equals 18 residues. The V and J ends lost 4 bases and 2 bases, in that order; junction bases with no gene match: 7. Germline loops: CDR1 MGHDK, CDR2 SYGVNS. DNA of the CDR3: TGTGCCAGCAGTGCCGGGACTAGCGGGAAATCAAACACCGGGGAGCTGTTTTTT. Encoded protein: CASSAGTSGKSNTGELFF.

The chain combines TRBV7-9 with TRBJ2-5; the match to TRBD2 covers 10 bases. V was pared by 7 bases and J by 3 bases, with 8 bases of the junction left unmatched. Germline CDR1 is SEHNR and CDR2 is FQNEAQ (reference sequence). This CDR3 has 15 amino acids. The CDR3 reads CASTLLLAGEETQYF. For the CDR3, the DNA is TGTGCCAGCACCCTACTCCTAGCGGGAGAAGAGACCCAGTACTTC. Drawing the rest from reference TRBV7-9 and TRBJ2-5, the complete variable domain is DTGVSQNPRHKITKRGQNVTFRCDPISEHNRLYWYRQTLGQGPEFLTYFQNEAQLEKSRLLSDRFSAERPKGSFSTLEIQRTEQGDSAMYLCASTLLLAGEETQYFGPGTRLLVL.

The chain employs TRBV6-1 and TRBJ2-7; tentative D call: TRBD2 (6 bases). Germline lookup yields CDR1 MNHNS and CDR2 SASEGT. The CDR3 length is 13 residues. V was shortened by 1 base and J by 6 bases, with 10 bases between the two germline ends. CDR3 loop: CASSEGPGGEQYF. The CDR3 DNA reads TGTGCCAGCAGTGAAGGCCCCGGGGGCGAGCAGTACTTC.

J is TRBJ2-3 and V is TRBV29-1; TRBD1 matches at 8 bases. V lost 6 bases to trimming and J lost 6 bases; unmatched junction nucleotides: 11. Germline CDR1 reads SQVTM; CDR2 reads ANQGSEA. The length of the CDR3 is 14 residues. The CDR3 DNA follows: TGCAGCGTCTGGGGGTACAGGGGGAAGGATACGCAGTATTTT. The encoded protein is CSVWGYRGKDTQYF.

The CDR3 DNA follows: TGTGCCAGCAGTGAACTAGCGGGAGGACCACAAGAGACCCAGTACTTC. This encodes CASSELAGGPQETQYF. The rearrangement links TRBV27 to TRBJ2-5; 12 bases match TRBD2. With V trimmed by 5 bases and J by 2 bases, 6 bases remained unmatched. This CDR3 spans 16 amino acids. Germline V lookup: CDR1 MNHEY, CDR2 SMNVEV (reference sequence).

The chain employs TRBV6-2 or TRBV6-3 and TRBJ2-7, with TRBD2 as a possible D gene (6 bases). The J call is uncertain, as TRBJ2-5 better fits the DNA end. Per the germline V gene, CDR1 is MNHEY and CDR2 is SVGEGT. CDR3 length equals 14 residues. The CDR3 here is CASSYLRRGETQYF. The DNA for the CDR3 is TGTGCCAGCAGTTATCTCCGGAGGGGAGAGACCCAGTACTTC.

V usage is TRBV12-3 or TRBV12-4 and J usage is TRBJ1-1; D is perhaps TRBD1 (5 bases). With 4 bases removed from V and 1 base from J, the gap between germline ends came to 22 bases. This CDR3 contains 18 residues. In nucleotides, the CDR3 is TGTGCCAGCAGTTCCTCAGGGAGGCCCCAGGCGAGGAACACTGAAGCTTTCTTT. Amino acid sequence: CASSSSGRPQARNTEAFF.

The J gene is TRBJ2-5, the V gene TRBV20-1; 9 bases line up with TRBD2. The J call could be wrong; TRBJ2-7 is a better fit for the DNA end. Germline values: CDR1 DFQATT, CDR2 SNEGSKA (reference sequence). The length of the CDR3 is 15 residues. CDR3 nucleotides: TGCAGTGCTAGACGTAGCGGGAGCGACCCCTACGAGCAGTACTTC. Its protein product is CSARRSGSDPYEQYF.

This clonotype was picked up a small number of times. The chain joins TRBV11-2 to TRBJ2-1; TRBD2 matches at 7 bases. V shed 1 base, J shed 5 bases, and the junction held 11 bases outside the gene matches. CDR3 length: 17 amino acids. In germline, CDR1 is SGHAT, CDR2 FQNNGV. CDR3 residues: CASSLGQLGTINNEQFF. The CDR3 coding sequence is TGTGCCAGCAGCTTAGGGCAATTAGGGACTATAAACAATGAGCAGTTCTTC.